Listed below are T cell receptor beta chains from one sample, sequenced in a study of CD8+ T cells in alopecia areata. Sequencing used immunoSEQ multiplex PCR; TCRdb keeps in-frame clones, though not all of them. The sample lists some 80,000 clones, approximately 72% occurring once. The sample here was CD8+ T cells sorted from blood, taken at week 24, from a patient treated with tofacitinib. The source of these receptors is a human donor with alopecia areata. Each CDR3 is given with its conserved first and last residue. D genes are given only for firm matches. Size tells how often a clone was seen (once, few, many) or the class of an expanded clone, and some rows leave it out.

v_call,j_call,d_call,clone_size,cdr3_nt,cdr3_aa
TRBV7-2,TRBJ2-1,TRBD2,NA,TGTGCCAGCAGTCTTACTAGCGGTCCCTACAATGAGCAGTTCTTC,CASSLTSGPYNEQFF
TRBV27,TRBJ1-5,NA,NA,TGTGCCAGCAGTTTCTTGGCAGATAGCAATCAGCCCCAGCATTTT,CASSFLADSNQPQHF
TRBV13,TRBJ2-7,TRBD2,once,TGTGCCAGCAGCTTAGCGGGAGCGGGGTACGAGCAGTACTTC,CASSLAGAGYEQYF
TRBV27,TRBJ2-3,TRBD2,NA,TGTGCCAGCAGTAGTCTACTAGCGGGAGGCCCAGACACAGATACGCAGTATTTT,CASSSLLAGGPDTDTQYF
TRBV5-1,TRBJ1-2,NA,NA,TGCGCCAGCACTCTAAACGGACAGAACTATGGCTACACCTTC,CASTLNGQNYGYTF
TRBV7-9,TRBJ2-7,TRBD1,NA,TGTGCCAGCAGCTTCGGGACAGGGCTCTCCTACGAGCAGTACTTC,CASSFGTGLSYEQYF
TRBV5-6,TRBJ2-3,NA,NA,TGTGCCAGCAGCTCGATGGGGAGCCCCCCAGATACGCAGTATTTT,CASSSMGSPPDTQYF
TRBV7-9,TRBJ1-1,NA,NA,TGTGCCACTCAGTTAGGGGAGACTGAAGCTTTCTTT,CATQLGETEAFF
TRBV19,TRBJ2-7,NA,NA,TGTGCCAGTAGCCCGGAAGTATCCTACGAGCAGTACTTC,CASSPEVSYEQYF
TRBV5-6,TRBJ2-3,NA,NA,TGTGCCAGCAGCTTGGGCGCGGGGGCAAGGGCGGATACGCAGTATTTT,CASSLGAGARADTQYF
TRBV7-3,TRBJ1-1,NA,NA,TGTGCCAGCAGCTTAGGTCCGAAGAACACTGAAGCTTTCTTT,CASSLGPKNTEAFF
TRBV7-9,TRBJ2-7,NA,NA,TGTGCCAGCAGCTCACTTGGGGGCTCTGACGAGCAGTACTTC,CASSSLGGSDEQYF
TRBV7-9,TRBJ2-5,NA,NA,TGTGCCAGCAGCCCCCTAGACGGCCAAGAGACCCAGTACTTC,CASSPLDGQETQYF
TRBV5-4,TRBJ2-1,TRBD1,NA,TGTGCCAGCAGCCTGAGGGGGACAGCCTGGAATGAGCAGTTCTTC,CASSLRGTAWNEQFF
TRBV5-1,TRBJ2-5,TRBD2,few,TGCGCCAGCAGGATAAGCGGGGGGTTGGAGGAGACCCAGTACTTC,CASRISGGLEETQYF
TRBV11-2,TRBJ2-1,NA,many,TGTGCCAGCAGCCAAGTGAGAGTAGAGCCCAATGAGCAGTTCTTC,CASSQVRVEPNEQFF
TRBV29-1,TRBJ1-2,NA,NA,TGCAGTGGACGCGGACAGTATGGCTACACCTTC,CSGRGQYGYTF
TRBV4-3,TRBJ1-2,NA,many,TGCGCCAGCAGCCAAGACGGACTGAGCGGCAGGGGCAACTATGGCTACACCTTC,CASSQDGLSGRGNYGYTF
TRBV4-3,TRBJ2-1,TRBD2,NA,TGCGCCAGCAGCCAAGATTCGGCCGGACTAGCGGGAGACAATGAGCAGTTCTTC,CASSQDSAGLAGDNEQFF
TRBV19,TRBJ2-1,NA,NA,TGTGCCAGTAGTATGGGACCTTCGTACGGCAATGAGCAGTTCTTC,CASSMGPSYGNEQFF
TRBV5-1,TRBJ2-5,NA,NA,TGCGCCAGCAGCTTGGCCGAAGAGACCCAGTACTTC,CASSLAEETQYF
TRBV4-1,TRBJ1-6,NA,few,TGCGCCAGCAGCCAAGCCCCGGGACAACCAAATTCACCCCTCCACTTT,CASSQAPGQPNSPLHF
TRBV27,TRBJ2-5,NA,NA,TGTGCCAGCAGTGGATGGCAGGGGCAAGAGACCCAGTACTTC,CASSGWQGQETQYF
TRBV5-4,TRBJ2-7,NA,NA,TGTGCCAGCAGCCCCAGGGGCGACTACGAGCAGTACTTC,CASSPRGDYEQYF
TRBV4-1,TRBJ2-5,NA,once,TGCGCCAGCAGCCAAACCGTAGCATTGGAAGAGACCCAGTACTTC,CASSQTVALEETQYF
TRBV30,TRBJ2-2,NA,NA,TGTGCCTGGTCTTTTGGAGGGGCCGGGGAGCTGTTTTTT,CAWSFGGAGELFF
TRBV4-1,TRBJ1-2,NA,once,TGCGCCAGCAGCCATGGGGGCTATGGCTACACCTTC,CASSHGGYGYTF
TRBV27,TRBJ2-7,NA,NA,TGTGCCAGCAGTACCGCGAGGGACTACGAGCAGTACTTC,CASSTARDYEQYF
TRBV4-1,TRBJ1-5,NA,NA,TGCGCCAGCAGCCAATCGCCCAGTCCGGGGAGCAATCAGCCCCAGCATTTT,CASSQSPSPGSNQPQHF
TRBV5-6,TRBJ2-1,TRBD2,once,TGTGCCAGCAGAGAGCCGGCGGGGGGCAATGAGCAGTTCTTC,CASREPAGGNEQFF
TRBV7-2,TRBJ2-1,TRBD2,NA,TGTGCCAGCAGCCCCCACCCTTTCACTAGCGGCTCCTACAATGAGCAGTTCTTC,CASSPHPFTSGSYNEQFF
TRBV27,TRBJ2-7,NA,few,TGTGCCAGCAGTGTTGACAGCTCCTACGAGCAGTACTTC,CASSVDSSYEQYF
TRBV9,TRBJ1-2,NA,NA,TGTGCCAGCAGCGAGTTGGCCCAGATAGGGTACTATGGCTACACCTTC,CASSELAQIGYYGYTF
TRBV15,TRBJ2-1,NA,NA,TGTGCCACCAGCAGAGTCCGGGACGCCCCGGACAATGAGCAGTTCTTC,CATSRVRDAPDNEQFF
TRBV5-1,TRBJ2-6,NA,NA,TGCGCCAGCGGACCCTACTACTCTGGGGCCAACGTCCTGACTTTC,CASGPYYSGANVLTF
TRBV5-6,TRBJ2-3,TRBD1,once,TGTGCCAGCAGCCCTCCCAACGGGACAGGGGTCGAAGATACGCAGTATTTT,CASSPPNGTGVEDTQYF
TRBV2,TRBJ2-7,NA,NA,TGTGCCAGCAGATCTTTCCCAGGGAGCTACGAGCAGTACTTC,CASRSFPGSYEQYF
TRBV9,TRBJ2-3,TRBD1,NA,TGTGCCAGCAGCGTAGGACAGGGCCCCCGAGATACGCAGTATTTT,CASSVGQGPRDTQYF
TRBV5-1,TRBJ2-7,NA,NA,TGCGCCAGCAGCCTCAGCTCCTACGAGCAGTACTTC,CASSLSSYEQYF
TRBV5-4,TRBJ2-7,NA,NA,TGTGCCAGCAGCGGACTTAGCGGAACCCAAGGGGAGCAGTACTTC,CASSGLSGTQGEQYF
TRBV4-1,TRBJ2-3,TRBD2,NA,TGCGCCAGCAGCCAAGCAGTCCCTAGCGGGGGCACAGATACGCAGTATTTT,CASSQAVPSGGTDTQYF
TRBV10-3,TRBJ2-3,TRBD2,few,TGTGCCATCAGTGAAGGGACTAGTGTCGCAGATACGCAGTATTTT,CAISEGTSVADTQYF
TRBV27,TRBJ2-7,TRBD2,NA,TGTGCCAGCGGGGACCTAGCGGCCTCCTACGAGCAGTACTTC,CASGDLAASYEQYF
TRBV27,TRBJ1-6,NA,NA,TGTGCCAGCAGTTTACCGACGTTAAATTCACCCCTCCACTTT,CASSLPTLNSPLHF
TRBV6-5,TRBJ2-7,NA,NA,TGTGCCAGCAGGCCGGTTCCACGGGCCTACGAGCAGTACTTC,CASRPVPRAYEQYF
TRBV27,TRBJ2-5,TRBD2,once,TGTGCCAGCAAGCTAGCGGGGGAAGAGACCCAGTACTTC,CASKLAGEETQYF
TRBV4-2,TRBJ2-5,NA,once,TGTGCCAGCAGCCAAGGTCTCGCTGACCACCAAGAGACCCAGTACTTC,CASSQGLADHQETQYF
TRBV30,TRBJ2-1,NA,NA,TGTGCCTGGAGTAGTCGCGGGCCCTACAATGAGCAGTTCTTC,CAWSSRGPYNEQFF
TRBV14,TRBJ2-3,NA,few,TGTGCCAGCAGTCGAAGCCTCACAGATACGCAGTATTTT,CASSRSLTDTQYF
TRBV7-9,TRBJ2-7,NA,many,TGTGCCAGCAGCCGTCAAAACATTTACGAGCAGTACTTC,CASSRQNIYEQYF
TRBV30,TRBJ1-3,TRBD1,NA,TGTGCCTGGGGAACAGGGGTGAGGGGAAACACCATATATTTT,CAWGTGVRGNTIYF
TRBV27,TRBJ2-7,NA,few,TGTGCCAGCAGTTTAGTGGGGAACTACGAGCAGTACTTC,CASSLVGNYEQYF
TRBV5-1,TRBJ1-1,TRBD1,few,TGCGCCAGCAGCAGCCGACAGGGAGTGAACACTGAAGCTTTCTTT,CASSSRQGVNTEAFF